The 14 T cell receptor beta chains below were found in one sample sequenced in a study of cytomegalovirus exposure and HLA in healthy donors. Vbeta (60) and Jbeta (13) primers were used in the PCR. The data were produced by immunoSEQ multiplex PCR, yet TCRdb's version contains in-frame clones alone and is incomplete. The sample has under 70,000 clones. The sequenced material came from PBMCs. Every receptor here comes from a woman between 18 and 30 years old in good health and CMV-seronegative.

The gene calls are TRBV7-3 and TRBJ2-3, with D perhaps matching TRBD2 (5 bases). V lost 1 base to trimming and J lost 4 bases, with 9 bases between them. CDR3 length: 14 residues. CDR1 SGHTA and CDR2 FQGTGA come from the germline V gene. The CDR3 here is CASSLRQRPDTQYF. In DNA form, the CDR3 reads TGTGCCAGCAGCTTAAGGCAGCGGCCAGATACGCAGTATTTT.

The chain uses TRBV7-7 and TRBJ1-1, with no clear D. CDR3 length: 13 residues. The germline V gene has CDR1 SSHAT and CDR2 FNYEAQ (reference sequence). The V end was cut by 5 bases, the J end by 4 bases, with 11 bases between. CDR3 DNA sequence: TGTGCCAGCAGCACCCGACTGGGCACTGAAGCTTTCTTT. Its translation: CASSTRLGTEAFF.

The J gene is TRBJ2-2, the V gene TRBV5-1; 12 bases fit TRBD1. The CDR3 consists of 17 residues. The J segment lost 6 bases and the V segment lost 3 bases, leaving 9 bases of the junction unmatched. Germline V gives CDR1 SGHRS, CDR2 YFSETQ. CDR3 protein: CASSYQPGQGAPGELFF. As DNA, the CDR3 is TGCGCCAGCAGCTACCAACCGGGACAGGGGGCCCCCGGGGAGCTGTTTTTT.

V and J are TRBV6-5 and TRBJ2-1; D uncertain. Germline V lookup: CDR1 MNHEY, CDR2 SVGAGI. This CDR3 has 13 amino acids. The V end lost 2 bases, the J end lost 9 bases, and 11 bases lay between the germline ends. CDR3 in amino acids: CASSYPNLSEQFF. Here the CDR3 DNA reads TGTGCCAGCAGTTACCCAAATCTCAGTGAGCAGTTCTTC.

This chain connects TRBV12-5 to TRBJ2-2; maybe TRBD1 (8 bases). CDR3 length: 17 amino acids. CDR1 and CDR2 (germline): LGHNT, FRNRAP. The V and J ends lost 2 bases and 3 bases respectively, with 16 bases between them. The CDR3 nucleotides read TGTGCTAGTGGTTTGACACAGGGGGGAGGGGACACCGGGGAGCTGTTTTTT. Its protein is CASGLTQGGGDTGELFF. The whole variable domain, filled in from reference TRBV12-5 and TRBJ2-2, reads DARVTQTPRHKVTEMGQEVTMRCQPILGHNTVFWYRQTMMQGLELLAYFRNRAPLDDSGMPKDRFSAEMPDATLATLKIQPSEPRDSAVYFCASGLTQGGGDTGELFFGEGSRLTVL.

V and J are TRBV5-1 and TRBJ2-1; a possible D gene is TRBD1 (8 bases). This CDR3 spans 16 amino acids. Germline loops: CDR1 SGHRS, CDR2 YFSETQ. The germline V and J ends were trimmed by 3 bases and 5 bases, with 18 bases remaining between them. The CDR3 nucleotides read TGCGCCAGCAGCTGGCAGGGGGCTAGCGGCCACAATGAGCAGTTCTTC. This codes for CASSWQGASGHNEQFF.

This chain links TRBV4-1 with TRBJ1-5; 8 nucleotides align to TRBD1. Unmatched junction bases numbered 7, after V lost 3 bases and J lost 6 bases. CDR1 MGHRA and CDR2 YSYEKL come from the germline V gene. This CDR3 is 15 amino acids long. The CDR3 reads CASSQWTGPIQPQHF. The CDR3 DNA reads TGCGCCAGCAGCCAGTGGACAGGGCCCATTCAGCCCCAGCATTTT.

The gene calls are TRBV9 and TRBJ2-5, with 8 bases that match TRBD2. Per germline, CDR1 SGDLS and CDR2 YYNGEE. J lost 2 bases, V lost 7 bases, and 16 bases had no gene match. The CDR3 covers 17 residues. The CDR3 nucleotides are TGTGCCAGCTCTCGAGGTATAAGCGGGAGACGGCAAGAGACCCAGTACTTC. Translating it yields CASSRGISGRRQETQYF. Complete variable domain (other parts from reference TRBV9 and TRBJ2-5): DSGVTQTPKHLITATGQRVTLRCSPRSGDLSVYWYQQSLDQGLQFLIQYYNGEERAKGNILERFSAQQFPDLHSELNLSSLELGDSALYFCASSRGISGRRQETQYFGPGTRLLVL.

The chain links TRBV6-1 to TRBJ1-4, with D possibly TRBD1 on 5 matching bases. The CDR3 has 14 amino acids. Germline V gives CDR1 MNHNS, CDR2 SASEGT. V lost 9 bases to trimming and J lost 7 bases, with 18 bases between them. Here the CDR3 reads CASQVFDRGEKLFF. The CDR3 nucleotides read TGTGCCAGTCAGGTTTTCGACAGAGGTGAAAAACTGTTTTTT.

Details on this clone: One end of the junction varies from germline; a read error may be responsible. CDR3 loop: CASSLGTGLNEQYF. In DNA form, the CDR3 reads TGTGCCAGCAGCCTAGGGACAGGGCTGAACGAGCAGTACTTC. The chain recombines TRBV13 with TRBJ2-7; 9 positions match TRBD1. Germline CDR1 is PRHDT and CDR2 is FYEKMQ (reference sequence). CDR3 length equals 14 residues. Complete variable domain (other parts from reference TRBV13 and TRBJ2-7): AAGVIQSPRHLIKEKRETATLKCYPIPRHDTVYWYQQGPGQDPQFLISFYEKMQSDKGSIPDRFSAQQFSDYHSELNMSSLELGDSALYFCASSLGTGLNEQYFGPGTRLTVT.

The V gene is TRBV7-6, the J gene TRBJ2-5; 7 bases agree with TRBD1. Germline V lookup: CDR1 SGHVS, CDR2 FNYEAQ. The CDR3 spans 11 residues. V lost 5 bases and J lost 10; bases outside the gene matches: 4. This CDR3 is CASSHGQVQYF. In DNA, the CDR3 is TGTGCCAGCAGCCACGGACAGGTCCAGTACTTC. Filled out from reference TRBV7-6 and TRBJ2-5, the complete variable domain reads GAGVSQSPRYKVTKRGQDVALRCDPISGHVSLYWYRQALGQGPEFLTYFNYEAQQDKSGLPNDRFSAERPEGSISTLTIQRTEQRDSAMYRCASSHGQVQYFGPGTRLLVL.

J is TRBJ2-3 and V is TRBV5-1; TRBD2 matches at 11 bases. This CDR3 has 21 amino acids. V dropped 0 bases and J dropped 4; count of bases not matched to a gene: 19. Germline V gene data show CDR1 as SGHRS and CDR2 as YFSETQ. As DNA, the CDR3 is TGCGCCAGCAGCTTGGCCGTTACTAGCGGGAGACCCCTTGGCGCGGCAGATACGCAGTATTTT. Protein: CASSLAVTSGRPLGAADTQYF.

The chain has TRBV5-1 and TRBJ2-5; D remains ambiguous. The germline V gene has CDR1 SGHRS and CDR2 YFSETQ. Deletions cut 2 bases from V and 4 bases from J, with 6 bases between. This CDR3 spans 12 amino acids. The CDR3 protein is CASSFAAETQYF. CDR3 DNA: TGCGCCAGCAGCTTTGCGGCAGAGACCCAGTACTTC.

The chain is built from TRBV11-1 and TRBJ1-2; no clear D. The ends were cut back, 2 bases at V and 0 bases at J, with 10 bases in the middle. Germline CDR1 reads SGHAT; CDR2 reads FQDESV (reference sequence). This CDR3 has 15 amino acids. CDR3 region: CASSLTTETNYGYTF. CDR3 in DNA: TGTGCCAGCAGCTTAACGACTGAGACTAACTATGGCTACACCTTC.